The table lists the clone carrying this TCR beta chain with many counts. Its antigen is not known. This record belongs to a study of molecular identifiers for immune sequencing clone quantification. Study information: Replicates partitioned RNA from approximately 20,000 or 100,000 naive CD8 cells into five parts, sequencing four. Whole-study results and caveats: Detecting spiked Jurkat TCR RNA from one cell among 1 million or so naive cells was reportedly possible. Naive cells had under 1% of molecules in clones above 20 RNA copies, effectors over 97%.

Deletions cut 3 bases from V and 10 bases from J, with 9 bases between. This CDR3 has 12 residues. The V gene's germline CDR1 is SEHNR and CDR2 FQNEAQ (reference sequence). TCRdb redid the calling of the PCR reads with MiXCR, one entry per CDR3 protein. The sample shows 70,000 to 95,000 distinct CDR3 sequences, under 20% of them seen only once. Sorting was used to obtain naive CD8 T cells (CD8+CD4-CCR7+CD45RA+). The chain links TRBV7-9 to TRBJ1-4; possible D gene TRBD1, 5 bases. Specimen: naive CD8+ T cells from blood, with Jurkat cell RNA spiked in. Described subset: FACS-sorted CD8+CD4-CCR7+CD45RA+ naive T cells. This clonotype originated in a human donor in good health. Some libraries in this study had Jurkat cell RNA spiked in. The CDR3 sequence is CASSFSDRKLFF. CDR3 nucleotide sequence: TGTGCCAGCAGCTTCAGCGACAGAAAACTGTTTTTT.